These T cell receptor beta chains were read from a single sample in a study of shared T cell receptors in the human thymus. Sequenced by immunoSEQ multiplex PCR; TCRdb stores in-frame clones only, minus some. Here the sample spans roughly 500,000 clones, about four fifths being singletons. This same sample was also part of a study on human thymus T cells.

The material sequenced was thymocytes. Receptor source: a boy younger than two with a congenital heart defect. The CDR3 runs from the conserved cysteine through the conserved F or W. The order of the fields is CDR3 protein, CDR3 DNA, clone size, D gene, V gene, J gene. A D gene is named only where the DNA matches it firmly. Clone size is given for some rows only: seen once, a few or many times, or a class if the clone is expanded.

CDR3 protein: CASSISGSNYGYTF
CDR3 DNA: TGTGCCAGTAGTATAAGCGGGTCGAACTATGGCTACACCTTC
clone size: .
D gene: .
V gene: TRBV19
J gene: TRBJ1-2

CDR3 protein: CASSGPGLAYNEQFF
CDR3 DNA: TGTGCCAGCAGTGGACCGGGACTAGCATACAATGAGCAGTTCTTC
clone size: few
D gene: TRBD2
V gene: TRBV2
J gene: TRBJ2-1

CDR3 protein: CATSTPGLAGGDTQYF
CDR3 DNA: TGTGCCACCAGTACCCCGGGACTAGCGGGGGGGGATACGCAGTATTTT
clone size: few
D gene: TRBD2
V gene: TRBV15
J gene: TRBJ2-3

CDR3 protein: CASSETSGRREDTQYF
CDR3 DNA: TGTGCCAGCAGCGAAACTAGCGGGAGGAGGGAAGACACGCAGTATTTT
clone size: .
D gene: TRBD2
V gene: TRBV9
J gene: TRBJ2-3

CDR3 protein: CAIGRGGRYNEQFF
CDR3 DNA: TGTGCCATCGGACGGGGCGGGAGATACAATGAGCAGTTCTTC
clone size: .
D gene: TRBD2
V gene: TRBV27
J gene: TRBJ2-1

CDR3 protein: CASSLSLASSVTEAFF
CDR3 DNA: TGTGCCAGCAGTTTATCCCTGGCATCGTCTGTCACTGAAGCTTTCTTT
clone size: .
D gene: .
V gene: TRBV27
J gene: TRBJ1-1

CDR3 protein: CASSEAGADNEQFF
CDR3 DNA: TGTGCCAGCAGTGAGGCGGGAGCGGACAATGAGCAGTTCTTC
clone size: .
D gene: TRBD2
V gene: TRBV25-1
J gene: TRBJ2-1

CDR3 protein: CASSLINWTSGSNCNEQFF
CDR3 DNA: TGTGCCAGCAGCTTGATCAACTGGACTAGCGGGAGTAACTGCAATGAGCAGTTCTTC
clone size: .
D gene: TRBD2
V gene: TRBV7-9
J gene: TRBJ2-1

CDR3 protein: CASGLGLEQYF
CDR3 DNA: TGTGCTAGTGGTTTGGGACTGGAGCAGTACTTC
clone size: .
D gene: .
V gene: TRBV12-5
J gene: TRBJ2-7

CDR3 protein: CASRPGFNEKLFF
CDR3 DNA: TGTGCCAGCAGACCAGGGTTTAATGAAAAACTGTTTTTT
clone size: .
D gene: .
V gene: TRBV27
J gene: TRBJ1-4

CDR3 protein: CASSGGGDSNQPQHF
CDR3 DNA: TGTGCCAGCAGCGGGGGAGGTGATAGCAATCAGCCCCAGCATTTT
clone size: once
D gene: .
V gene: TRBV9
J gene: TRBJ1-5

CDR3 protein: CASSQDPTRLSYNEQFF
CDR3 DNA: TGTGCCAGCAGCCAAGATCCGACGCGGTTGTCCTACAATGAGCAGTTCTTC
clone size: .
D gene: .
V gene: TRBV4-2
J gene: TRBJ2-1

CDR3 protein: CASSQGGTPQEEQYF
CDR3 DNA: TGCGCCAGCAGCCAAGGGGGGACTCCCCAGGAGGAGCAGTACTTC
clone size: .
D gene: .
V gene: TRBV4-3
J gene: TRBJ2-7

CDR3 protein: CASSQGTSGGLSTDTQYF
CDR3 DNA: TGTGCCAGCAGCCAGGGGACTAGCGGGGGCCTTAGCACAGATACGCAGTATTTT
clone size: few
D gene: TRBD2
V gene: TRBV4-2
J gene: TRBJ2-3

CDR3 protein: CAGRDVTETQYF
CDR3 DNA: TGTGCTGGGAGAGACGTGACAGAGACCCAGTACTTC
clone size: .
D gene: .
V gene: TRBV7-8
J gene: TRBJ2-5

CDR3 protein: CASGPEGVKTNEKLFF
CDR3 DNA: TGTGCCAGTGGGCCAGAAGGGGTAAAGACTAATGAAAAACTGTTTTTT
clone size: .
D gene: .
V gene: TRBV19
J gene: TRBJ1-4

CDR3 protein: CASSQDPRTGMETQYF
CDR3 DNA: TGTGCCAGCAGCCAAGATCCGAGGACAGGGATGGAGACCCAGTACTTC
clone size: .
D gene: TRBD1
V gene: TRBV14
J gene: TRBJ2-5

CDR3 protein: CASVPNPQGSITDTQYF
CDR3 DNA: TGTGCCAGCGTGCCCAATCCTCAGGGGAGTATCACAGATACGCAGTATTTT
clone size: .
D gene: .
V gene: TRBV5-5
J gene: TRBJ2-3

CDR3 protein: CASSQEFTSGNYNEQFF
CDR3 DNA: TGCGCCAGCAGCCAGGAGTTTACTAGCGGGAACTACAATGAGCAGTTCTTC
clone size: few
D gene: TRBD2
V gene: TRBV4-1
J gene: TRBJ2-1

CDR3 protein: CASTSPGLAGRDTQYF
CDR3 DNA: TGTGCCAGCACCTCACCGGGACTAGCGGGTCGAGATACGCAGTATTTT
clone size: .
D gene: TRBD2
V gene: TRBV25-1
J gene: TRBJ2-3

CDR3 protein: CAWSPPSAGTDTQYF
CDR3 DNA: TGTGCCTGGAGTCCCCCCTCAGCGGGCACAGATACGCAGTATTTT
clone size: .
D gene: .
V gene: TRBV30
J gene: TRBJ2-3

CDR3 protein: CASSPSSYEQYF
CDR3 DNA: TGTGCCAGCAGTCCCAGCTCCTACGAGCAGTACTTC
clone size: few
D gene: .
V gene: TRBV27
J gene: TRBJ2-7